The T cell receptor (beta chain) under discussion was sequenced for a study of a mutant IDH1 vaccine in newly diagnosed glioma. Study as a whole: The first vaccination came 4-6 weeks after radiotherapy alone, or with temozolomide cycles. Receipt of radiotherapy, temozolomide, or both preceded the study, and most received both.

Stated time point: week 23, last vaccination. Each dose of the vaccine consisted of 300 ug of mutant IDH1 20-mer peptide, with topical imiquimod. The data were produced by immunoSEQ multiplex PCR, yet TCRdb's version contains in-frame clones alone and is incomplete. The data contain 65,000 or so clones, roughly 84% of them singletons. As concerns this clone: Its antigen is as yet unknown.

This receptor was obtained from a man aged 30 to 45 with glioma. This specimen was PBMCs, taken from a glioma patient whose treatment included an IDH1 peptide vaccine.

The CDR3 reads CASSRRGNSPLHF. The DNA for the CDR3 is TGTGCCAGCAGCCGTCGGGGGAATTCACCCCTCCACTTT. The V gene is TRBV7-9, the J gene TRBJ1-6, with TRBD1 as a possible D gene (5 bases). The CDR3 contains 13 residues. Looked up from germline, CDR1 is SEHNR and CDR2 is FQNEAQ (reference sequence). V was shortened by 5 bases and J by 7 bases, with 9 bases between the two germline ends. Variable domain in full (rest from reference TRBV7-9 and TRBJ1-6): DTGVSQNPRHKITKRGQNVTFRCDPISEHNRLYWYRQTLGQGPEFLTYFQNEAQLEKSRLLSDRFSAERPKGSFSTLEIQRTEQGDSAMYLCASSRRGNSPLHFGNGTRLTVT.